Listed here are 13 T cell receptor beta chains from one sample, sequenced in a study of blood T cell repertoires in COVID-19. The assay was immunoSEQ multiplex PCR, and TCRdb's table has in-frame clones only and misses some. The sample contains about 200,000 clones, 86% of which appear only once. Sequencing was carried out using peripheral blood. The receptor source for this set is a woman in her seventies with acute or convalescent COVID-19.

This chain uses TRBV5-1 with TRBJ2-7; no clear D gene. V was trimmed by 0 bases and J by 0 bases, leaving 16 bases between them. CDR1 is SGHRS and CDR2 is YFSETQ in the germline V gene. The CDR3 runs 17 residues. CDR3 in amino acids: CASSLESLSAASYEQYF. DNA of the CDR3: TGCGCCAGCAGCTTGGAGTCCCTATCCGCGGCCTCCTACGAGCAGTACTTC. Full variable domain (outside the CDR3, taken from reference TRBV5-1 and TRBJ2-7): KAGVTQTPRYLIKTRGQQVTLSCSPISGHRSVSWYQQTPGQGLQFLFEYFSETQRNKGNFPGRFSGRQFSNSRSEMNVSTLELGDSALYLCASSLESLSAASYEQYFGPGTRLTVT.

The chain joins TRBV2 to TRBJ1-4; TRBD1 matches at 9 bases. V lost 10 bases and J lost 6; bases outside the gene matches: 9. This CDR3 spans 14 amino acids. Germline CDR1 SNHLY, CDR2 FYNNEI. The CDR3 DNA reads TGTGCCACCGTCCTGGGACAGGGTTATGAAAAACTGTTTTTT. Its translation: CATVLGQGYEKLFF.

CDR3 in amino acids: CASSATGDGYTF. The DNA for the CDR3 is TGTGCCAGCTCAGCGACAGGGGATGGCTACACCTTC. The V gene is TRBV18, the J gene TRBJ1-2; 8 bases match TRBD1. J gave up 6 bases and V 5 bases, and 2 bases lay outside the gene matches. The germline CDR1 and CDR2 sequences are KGHSH and LQKENI. The CDR3 contains 12 residues.

This clone occurred once. The V call is TRBV19, the J call TRBJ2-5, with 15 bases identical to TRBD2. Germline lookup yields CDR1 LNHDA and CDR2 SQIVND (reference sequence). There are 15 residues in the CDR3. J was trimmed by 7 bases and V by 6 bases; bases with no gene match: 6. CDR3 region: CASRRTSGGVGTQYF. CDR3 DNA sequence: TGTGCCAGTAGGAGGACTAGCGGGGGGGTAGGGACCCAGTACTTC.

This clone was seen only a few times. The chain carries TRBV5-4 and TRBJ2-7; TRBD1 aligns across 8 bases. The CDR3 consists of 14 residues. CDR1 and CDR2 (germline): SGHNT, YYREEE (reference sequence). The J segment lost 2 bases and the V segment lost 4 bases, leaving 5 bases of the junction unmatched. The CDR3 sequence is CASSPGTGAYEQYF. The CDR3 region has the DNA TGTGCCAGCAGCCCGGGGACAGGCGCCTACGAGCAGTACTTC.

This chain uses TRBV7-6 with TRBJ1-5; TRBD1 is a possible D gene (6 bases). Trimming pared 5 bases from V and 10 bases from J, leaving 15 bases between. CDR3 length: 13 amino acids. Per the germline V gene, CDR1 is SGHVS and CDR2 is FNYEAQ. CDR3 residues: CASSLSLDSPQHF. CDR3 nucleotides: TGTGCCAGCAGCCTCAGCCTGGACAGCCCCCAGCATTTT.

V gene TRBV19 combines with J gene TRBJ2-3; 13 nucleotides line up with TRBD2. Per the germline V gene, CDR1 is LNHDA and CDR2 is SQIVND (reference sequence). V was pared by 6 bases and J by 4 bases, with 10 bases of the junction left unmatched. The CDR3 is made up of 17 amino acids. Here the CDR3 DNA reads TGTGCCAGTAGAGGACTAGCGGGGGCCGGGGCCGCAGATACGCAGTATTTT. Translated: CASRGLAGAGAADTQYF.

The chain combines TRBV6-2 or TRBV6-3 with TRBJ2-5; 10 bases align to TRBD1. The CDR3 covers 16 residues. CDR1 MNHEY and CDR2 SVGEGT come from the germline V gene. Unmatched junction bases numbered 10, after V lost 5 bases and J lost 4 bases. The chain's CDR3 is CASSKGRTGGGETQYF. CDR3 nucleotides: TGTGCCAGCAGTAAAGGTCGGACAGGGGGTGGAGAGACCCAGTACTTC.

The chain uses TRBV28 and TRBJ2-5; possibly TRBD2 for D (6 bases). V was trimmed by 2 bases and J by 5 bases, leaving 21 bases between them. Per the germline V gene, CDR1 is MDHEN and CDR2 is SYDVKM. This CDR3 is built from 17 residues. CDR3 bases: TGTGCCAGCAGTTTAAGTACCGGGGGAAGGTGGAAGGAGACCCAGTACTTC. Translation gives CASSLSTGGRWKETQYF.

This chain uses TRBV23-1 with TRBJ1-5, with D possibly matching TRBD1 (5 bases). TRBV23-1 is recorded as an ORF, its role being uncertain. The CDR3 is made up of 12 amino acids. Trimming cost V 8 bases and J 6 bases, with 11 bases left between them. For the CDR3, the DNA is TGCGCCAGCCTTCAGGGAAGTCAGCCCCAGCATTTT. Translated, it gives CASLQGSQPQHF.

The J gene is TRBJ1-2, the V gene TRBV24-1; 9 bases line up with TRBD1. CDR1 is KGHDR, CDR2 SFDVKD, per germline. V dropped 3 bases and J dropped 6; count of bases not matched to a gene: 4. This CDR3 has 14 residues. The CDR3 loop reads CATSDVTGGDGYTF. In nucleotides, the CDR3 is TGTGCCACCAGTGATGTTACAGGGGGCGATGGCTACACCTTC.

The V call is TRBV5-4, the J call TRBJ2-1; 9 nucleotides align to TRBD2. There are 13 residues in the CDR3. Germline values: CDR1 SGHNT, CDR2 YYREEE (reference sequence). V lost 9 bases to trimming and J lost 8 bases; unmatched junction nucleotides: 9. CDR3 protein: CATKGLAKDEQFF. As DNA, the CDR3 is TGTGCCACCAAGGGACTAGCTAAAGATGAGCAGTTCTTC.

This clone appeared a few times. The chain carries TRBV29-1 and TRBJ1-1; 8 nucleotides match TRBD1. Trimming took 4 bases from V and 8 from J; bases not matched to a gene: 3. The V gene's germline CDR1 is SQVTM and CDR2 ANQGSEA. This CDR3 is built from 11 residues. The CDR3 bases are TGCAGCGTTGGAGGACAGGGCGAAGCTTTCTTT. It codes for CSVGGQGEAFF.